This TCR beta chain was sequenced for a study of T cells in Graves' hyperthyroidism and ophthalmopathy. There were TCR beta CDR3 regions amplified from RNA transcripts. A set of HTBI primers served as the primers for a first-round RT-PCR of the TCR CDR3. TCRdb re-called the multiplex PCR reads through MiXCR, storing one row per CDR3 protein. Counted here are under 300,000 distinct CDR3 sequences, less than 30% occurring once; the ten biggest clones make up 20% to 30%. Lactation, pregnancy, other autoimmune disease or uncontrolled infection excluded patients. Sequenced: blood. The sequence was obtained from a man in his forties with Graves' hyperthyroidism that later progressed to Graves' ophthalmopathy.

The DNA for the CDR3 is TGTGCCAGCAGTTTGAGGCAGGCACCCGTCGGGGAGCTGTTTTTT. This encodes CASSLRQAPVGELFF. The rearrangement joins TRBV28 to TRBJ2-2; D call uncertain. This CDR3 comprises 15 residues. Germline CDR1 reads MDHEN; CDR2 reads SYDVKM. V lost 3 bases and J 7 bases, leaving 15 bases between the germline ends.